What follows are 25 T cell receptor beta chains derived from one specimen sequenced in a study of T cell repertoires in cytomegalovirus infection. TCRdb independently ran MiXCR on the reads; one entry per CDR3 protein. The table has 900,000 to 950,000 distinct CDR3 sequences, 25% to 40% seen once. The antigens these receptors bind are not known. The material sequenced was cultured CD8+ T cells from PBMCs, taken from culture after CMV antigen stimulation. These receptors were obtained from a human donor in good health (CMV status not recorded). Some clones in this sample may be carry-over from other donors' samples.

The V and J genes are TRBV28 and TRBJ2-1; D possibly matches TRBD1 or TRBD2 (5 bases each). V gave up 11 bases and J gave up 5 bases, with 10 bases separating them. Per germline, CDR1 MDHEN and CDR2 SYDVKM. The CDR3 runs 11 residues. CDR3 sequence reads: CAHRDDNEQFF. DNA of the CDR3: TGTGCCCACCGGGACGACAATGAGCAGTTCTTC.

In nucleotides, the CDR3 is TGTGCCAGCAGCCCCCCCGGGACTGGACAGACCCAGTACTTC. The encoded protein is CASSPPGTGQTQYF. The chain is built from TRBV5-4 and TRBJ2-5; weak D call: TRBD2 (6 bases). V was shortened by 4 bases and J by 6 bases, with 16 bases between the two germline ends. The CDR3 totals 14 residues. Germline V lookup: CDR1 SGHNT, CDR2 YYREEE (reference sequence).

V and J are TRBV24-1 and TRBJ1-2, with unresolved D. This CDR3 contains 14 residues. Germline V CDR1 and CDR2: KGHDR, SFDVKD. Trimming left V 8 bases short and J 2 bases short, with 14 bases between. The CDR3 loop is CATTPLWANYGYTF. CDR3 nucleotides: TGTGCCACCACCCCGTTATGGGCGAACTATGGCTACACCTTC.

The chain recombines TRBV6-1 with TRBJ2-7; D not resolved. Germline loops: CDR1 MNHNS, CDR2 SASEGT. The V and J ends lost 4 bases and 6 bases respectively, with 13 bases between them. The CDR3 spans 13 residues. This CDR3 reads CASSARGPVEQYF. Written as DNA, the CDR3 is TGTGCCAGCAGTGCCCGAGGACCAGTCGAGCAGTACTTC.

This clonotype was detected many times. The J gene is TRBJ2-7, the V gene TRBV7-9, with TRBD1 identical over 9 bases. The CDR3 totals 15 residues. J lost 2 bases, V lost 8 bases, and 10 bases had no gene match. Germline lookup yields CDR1 SEHNR and CDR2 FQNEAQ (reference sequence). The DNA for the CDR3 is TGTGCCAGCGGACCTCGACAGGGGGATCCCTACGAGCAGTACGTC. It codes for CASGPRQGDPYEQYV.

The chain uses TRBV27 and TRBJ2-3; D possibly matches TRBD1 or TRBD2 (6 bases each). Germline CDR1 reads MNHEY; CDR2 reads SMNVEV (reference sequence). With 7 bases removed from V and 2 bases from J, the gap between germline ends came to 13 bases. The CDR3 length is 14 residues. The CDR3 region has the DNA TGTGCCAGCACCCTAGGGGGGATCACAGATACGCAGTATTTT. Translation: CASTLGGITDTQYF.

This clonotype has a single count. The gene calls are TRBV4-1 and TRBJ2-7; D could derive from TRBD1 or TRBD2 (5 bases each). V lost 0 bases to trimming and J lost 12 bases, with 15 bases between them. Germline V gene lookup returns CDR1 MGHRA and CDR2 YSYEKL. This CDR3 comprises 13 residues. The CDR3 reads CASSQDLRGPPYF. In nucleotides, the CDR3 is TGCGCCAGCAGCCAAGATTTGAGGGGCCCCCCGTACTTC.

At least ten counts were recorded for this clonotype. The rearrangement joins TRBV7-2 to TRBJ2-5; D is possibly TRBD1 (6 bases). Germline assignment: CDR1 SGHTA and CDR2 FQGNSA. The CDR3 consists of 14 residues. The V and J ends lost 5 bases and 5 bases respectively, with 15 bases between them. CDR3 sequence: CASSTTGFWETQYF. Written as DNA, the CDR3 is TGTGCCAGCAGCACTACAGGGTTTTGGGAGACCCAGTACTTC.

This clonotype was observed a handful of times. The rearrangement links TRBV27 to TRBJ1-5; 7 bases are shared with TRBD1. Per the germline V gene, CDR1 is MNHEY and CDR2 is SMNVEV (reference sequence). The J segment lost 5 bases and the V segment lost 8 bases, leaving 12 bases of the junction unmatched. The CDR3 covers 15 residues. The CDR3 region has the DNA TGTGCCAGCTCGTCCGGGACAGTGGCGGATCAGCCCCAGCATTTT. Translating gives CASSSGTVADQPQHF.

This clonotype came up a few times. This rearrangement joins TRBV4-3 to TRBJ1-2; 10 bases align to TRBD1. The CDR3 length is 15 residues. V shed 2 bases and J 4 bases; nucleotides not matched to a gene: 4. Germline loops: CDR1 LGHNA, CDR2 YSLEER. In nucleotides, the CDR3 is TGCGCCAGCAGCCAAACGGGACAGGGGACCTATGGCTACACCTTC. Protein: CASSQTGQGTYGYTF.

This clonotype has a handful of counts. The chain employs TRBV9 and TRBJ2-1; the D is unclear. The CDR3 totals 17 residues. With 0 bases removed from V and 0 bases from J, the gap between germline ends came to 13 bases. The germline gives CDR1 SGDLS, CDR2 YYNGEE. The chain's CDR3 is CASSVDGGDSSYNEQFF. The CDR3 DNA reads TGTGCCAGCAGCGTAGACGGTGGGGATAGCTCCTACAATGAGCAGTTCTTC. Full variable domain (remainder filled in from reference TRBV9 and TRBJ2-1): DSGVTQTPKHLITATGQRVTLRCSPRSGDLSVYWYQQSLDQGLQFLIQYYNGEERAKGNILERFSAQQFPDLHSELNLSSLELGDSALYFCASSVDGGDSSYNEQFFGPGTRLTVL.

The genes are TRBV6-5 and TRBJ1-2, with 9 bases fitting TRBD1. The germline gives CDR1 MNHEY, CDR2 SVGAGI. The ends lost 6 bases at V and 14 bases at J; junction bases unmatched: 16. CDR3 size: 14 residues. The CDR3 DNA is TGTGCCAGCAGATACGGGACAGGGAACCTCGCGCCGACCTTC. This codes for CASRYGTGNLAPTF.

The rearrangement links TRBV28 to TRBJ1-6; D unresolved. CDR3 length: 15 residues. The germline CDR1 and CDR2 sequences are MDHEN and SYDVKM. Trimming removed 4 bases at V and 1 base at J, with 8 bases between. The CDR3 region is CASSSRRSYNSPLHF. The CDR3 coding sequence is TGTGCCAGCAGTTCCCGGAGGTCCTATAATTCACCCCTCCACTTT.

The gene calls are TRBV7-8 and TRBJ2-1, with 9 bases lining up with TRBD1. V lost 5 bases to trimming and J lost 6 bases; unmatched junction nucleotides: 11. The CDR3 has 16 amino acids. The germline V gene encodes CDR1 SGHVS and CDR2 FQNEAQ. Written as DNA, the CDR3 is TGTGCCAGCAGCAAACCTCGACAGGGGGTAGGCAATGAGCAGTTCTTC. Its protein product is CASSKPRQGVGNEQFF. The whole variable domain, filled in from reference TRBV7-8 and TRBJ2-1, reads GAGVSQSPRYKVAKRGQDVALRCDPISGHVSLFWYQQALGQGPEFLTYFQNEAQLDKSGLPSDRFFAERPEGSVSTLKIQRTQQEDSAVYLCASSKPRQGVGNEQFFGPGTRLTVL.

Turning to this clonotype: Its ends do not fully match the called genes, so a read error is possible. The rearrangement uses TRBV7-7 and TRBJ2-3, with 7 bases fitting TRBD1. Germline loops: CDR1 SSHAT, CDR2 FNYEAQ (reference sequence). The CDR3 runs 19 residues. This CDR3 is CASSPEPPTDRTSTDTQYF. The CDR3 bases are TGTGCTAGCAGCCCAGAACCCCCCACGGACAGGACTAGCACAGATACGCAGTATTTT. Together with reference TRBV7-7 and TRBJ2-3, the CDR3 gives the full variable domain: GAGVSQSPRYKVTKRGQDVTLRCDPISSHATLYWYQQALGQGPEFLTYFNYEAQPDKSGLPSDRFSAERPEGSISTLTIQRTEQRDSAMYRCASSPEPPTDRTSTDTQYFGPGTRLTVL.

This clonotype came up a few times. This chain uses TRBV12-3 or TRBV12-4 with TRBJ2-5; D call uncertain. The CDR3 has 12 residues. With 3 bases removed from V and 3 bases from J, the gap between germline ends came to 5 bases. CDR3 protein: CASSFYKETQYF. CDR3 DNA: TGTGCCAGCAGTTTTTACAAAGAGACCCAGTACTTC.

Only one count was recorded for this clonotype. This sequence joins TRBV20-1 and TRBJ1-1; 9 bases are shared with TRBD1. The V segment lost 3 bases and the J segment 4 bases; nucleotides outside the gene matches: 6. CDR3 length: 14 amino acids. Germline V gives CDR1 DFQATT, CDR2 SNEGSKA (reference sequence). The DNA of the CDR3 is TGCAGTGCTAGGGACAGGGGAAAGGTCACTGAAGCTTTCTTT. Translation gives CSARDRGKVTEAFF.

This clonotype was counted a few times. This rearrangement joins TRBV27 to TRBJ2-7; unclear D gene. This CDR3 is built from 13 residues. The germline V gene encodes CDR1 MNHEY and CDR2 SMNVEV (reference sequence). V was shortened by 2 bases and J by 4 bases, with 9 bases between the two germline ends. CDR3: CASSLTPLYEQYV. In DNA form, the CDR3 reads TGTGCCAGCAGTTTAACCCCCCTATACGAGCAGTACGTC.

This clonotype was found a few times. The genes are TRBV9 and TRBJ2-7; TRBD2 agrees at 8 bases. CDR3 length equals 13 residues. Germline V gives CDR1 SGDLS, CDR2 YYNGEE. The J segment lost 6 bases and the V segment lost 2 bases, leaving 4 bases of the junction unmatched. In DNA, the CDR3 is TGTGCCAGCAGCGTTAGCGGGGTGGGCGAGCAGTACGTC. Encoded protein: CASSVSGVGEQYV.

The chain couples TRBV6-1 to TRBJ2-7; possible D gene TRBD1, 5 bases. This CDR3 contains 13 residues. Looked up from germline, CDR1 is MNHNS and CDR2 is SASEGT. V shed 2 bases and J shed 2 bases, with 7 bases lying between them. CDR3 sequence (DNA): TGTGCCAGCAGTGAAAGGACACCCTACGAGCAGTACGTC. This sequence encodes CASSERTPYEQYV.

This clonotype was detected a few times. This chain connects TRBV7-3 to TRBJ2-5; possibly TRBD2 for D (5 bases). The germline V gene encodes CDR1 SGHTA and CDR2 FQGTGA. V was clipped by 4 bases and J by 5 bases, with 11 bases between them. The CDR3 loop spans 13 amino acids. Here the CDR3 reads CASSYLGSETQYF. The CDR3 DNA is TGTGCCAGCAGCTACTTGGGGAGTGAGACCCAGTACTTC.

This clonotype appeared once. An end of the junction differs from the germline gene, which may be a read error. The rearrangement joins TRBV7-3 to TRBJ1-2; 11 nucleotides line up with TRBD1. Looked up from germline, CDR1 is SGHTA and CDR2 is FQGTGA. The CDR3 is 14 amino acids. The CDR3 reads CANSLGQGDYGYTF. In DNA form, the CDR3 reads TGTGCCAACAGCTTGGGACAGGGGGACTATGGCTACACCTTC.

This chain uses TRBV29-1 with TRBJ1-1; 7 nucleotides match TRBD1. V trimming: 4 bases; J trimming: 10 bases; junction bases outside the gene matches: 9. Germline CDR1 SQVTM, CDR2 ANQGSEA. This CDR3 is 12 amino acids long. The CDR3 DNA sequence: TGCAGCGTTGGAGGGGGCCCGATGGGAGCTTTCTTT. Residues: CSVGGGPMGAFF.

CDR3 residues: CASSPWEGQIGELFF. CDR3 bases: TGTGCCAGCAGCCCTTGGGAGGGTCAGATCGGGGAGCTGTTTTTT. This chain links TRBV6-5 with TRBJ2-2; 7 positions match TRBD2. The CDR3 has 15 amino acids. Trimming removed 6 bases from V and 7 bases from J; junction bases left unmatched: 11. Germline CDR1 reads MNHEY; CDR2 reads SVGAGI.

The chain joins TRBV9 to TRBJ1-2, with D possibly being TRBD1 (5 bases). The CDR3 loop spans 11 amino acids. Trimming shortened V by 7 bases and J by 14 bases, and 18 bases separated the two germline ends. Germline CDR1 SGDLS, CDR2 YYNGEE. DNA of the CDR3: TGTGCCAGCGGGGACGGTGCTGGGGGTACCTTC. As protein: CASGDGAGGTF.